Following are 20 T cell receptor beta chains from one sample sequenced in a study of T-cell memory formation after mild COVID-19 (dated by TCRdb to about 2021). Library preparation employed 5' RACE. Reads for this sample came from an Illumina NovaSeq 6000. TCRdb redid the processing of the public reads, applying fastp at Q25 and MiXCR, and retained in-frame beta chains. CDR3 protein sequences are deduplicated, and each keeps its most common genes and DNA. Counted in this sample were around 450,000 distinct CDR3 sequences; roughly 24% of them appeared once. In total, the top ten clones hold 7.5% to 10% of the sample. Sequenced material: PBMCs or a T cell subset sorted from them (not recorded which). The origin of the receptors is an adult woman who had mild COVID-19 (a few samples of this study predate the infection). The sample titles of this study are shuffled in the database, so cell type and time point are left out; the donor was told from shared clones.

This chain joins TRBV4-2 and TRBJ2-1, with D possibly matching TRBD1 (6 bases). The CDR3 contains 15 residues. Germline CDR1 reads LGHNA; CDR2 reads YNFKEQ. V was clipped by 7 bases and J by 7 bases, with 20 bases between them. The DNA of the CDR3 is TGTGCCAGCACCCTTCTTCAGGGGTGGGCTAATGAGCAGTTCTTC. Protein sequence: CASTLLQGWANEQFF.

The chain employs TRBV3-1 and TRBJ2-7; the D is unclear. This CDR3 has 11 residues. The germline CDR1 and CDR2 sequences are LGHDT and YNNKEL (reference sequence). Trimming stripped 8 bases from V and 6 bases from J, with 11 bases between. CDR3 residues: CASGRRGEQYF. The CDR3 DNA is TGTGCCAGCGGGCGACGAGGCGAGCAGTACTTC.

The chain couples TRBV10-3 to TRBJ1-2; 10 bases agree with TRBD1. CDR1 is ENHRY, CDR2 SYGVKD, per germline. Losses at the gene ends were 10 bases for V and 4 bases for J; bases not matched to a gene: 9. This CDR3 comprises 14 residues. The CDR3 loop reads CATTRTGGSYGYTF. The CDR3 DNA follows: TGTGCCACGACGAGGACAGGGGGTTCCTATGGCTACACCTTC.

The table lists this clonotype with a few counts. The chain recombines TRBV29-1 with TRBJ2-7; 8 positions match TRBD1. The junction had 4 bases not matched to a gene; V was cut back by 4 bases and J by 2 bases. The length of the CDR3 is 13 residues. Germline assignment: CDR1 SQVTM and CDR2 ANQGSEA. CDR3 sequence (DNA): TGCAGCGTTGTGGGACAGGTAACCTACGAGCAGTACTTC. Its translation is CSVVGQVTYEQYF.

The chain has TRBV5-1 and TRBJ2-7; D not resolved. Germline CDR1 and CDR2: SGHRS and YFSETQ. The V gene lost 5 bases and the J gene lost 0 bases, with 15 bases spanning the gap. The CDR3 consists of 15 residues. As DNA, the CDR3 is TGCGCCAGCAGAGCTTCTGTGACTGACTCCTACGAGCAGTACTTC. Its protein is CASRASVTDSYEQYF.

This clonotype showed up just a few times. The J gene is TRBJ2-4, the V gene TRBV5-1; D gene uncertain. The V gene's germline CDR1 is SGHRS and CDR2 YFSETQ. V was clipped by 0 bases and J by 0 bases, with 10 bases between them. The CDR3 spans 16 residues. The CDR3: CASSLESALAKNIQYF. The CDR3 DNA follows: TGCGCCAGCAGCTTGGAGTCAGCACTAGCCAAAAACATTCAGTACTTC.

CDR3 loop: CASSPGQGKRETQYF. The CDR3 nucleotides are TGTGCCAGCAGCCCCGGACAGGGGAAGAGGGAGACCCAGTACTTC. The chain carries TRBV5-5 and TRBJ2-5, with TRBD1 matching 9 bases. The CDR3 spans 15 residues. Germline-derived CDR1 and CDR2 are SGHKS and YYEKEE (reference sequence). With V trimmed by 4 bases and J by 5 bases, 9 bases remained unmatched.

V gene TRBV27 combines with J gene TRBJ2-7; D not certain. V lost 3 bases and J lost 0, with 9 bases in between. This CDR3 spans 14 amino acids. Germline lookup yields CDR1 MNHEY and CDR2 SMNVEV (reference sequence). CDR3 nucleotides: TGTGCCAGCAGTTTTTCTGGTACCTCCTACGAGCAGTACTTC. Translation gives CASSFSGTSYEQYF.

V usage is TRBV6-5 and J usage is TRBJ2-5; D not certain. Trimming cost V 5 bases and J 0 bases, with 13 bases left between them. CDR3 length: 15 residues. Germline V CDR1 and CDR2: MNHEY, SVGAGI. The DNA of the CDR3 is TGTGCCAGCAGTCATAGCAGATTGTACCAAGAGACCCAGTACTTC. Protein product: CASSHSRLYQETQYF.

This clonotype was recorded at least ten times. The CDR3 here is CAWSAGISNQPQHF. Here the CDR3 DNA reads TGTGCCTGGAGTGCCGGGATCAGCAATCAGCCCCAGCATTTT. The chain has TRBV30 and TRBJ1-5, with unresolved D. This CDR3 contains 14 residues. Deletions cut 1 base from V and 1 base from J, with 8 bases between. The germline CDR1 and CDR2 sequences are GTSNPN and SVGIG (reference sequence).

The chain links TRBV12-3 or TRBV12-4 to TRBJ2-1, with TRBD1 matching over 8 bases. After removal of 5 bases from V and 8 bases from J, the junction contained 17 bases not matched to a gene. The CDR3 totals 17 residues. CDR3 in amino acids: CASSEFSGGGRSDEQFF. Written as DNA, the CDR3 is TGTGCCAGCAGTGAGTTCTCAGGGGGCGGCCGGTCCGATGAGCAGTTCTTC.

This sequence joins TRBV10-2 and TRBJ2-3, with D tentatively TRBD2 (5 bases). Germline CDR1 WSHSY, CDR2 SAAADI. This CDR3 region has 16 residues. Trimming shortened V by 1 base and J by 4 bases, and 15 bases separated the two germline ends. The CDR3 reads CASSEWVASLADTQYF. As DNA, the CDR3 is TGCGCCAGCAGTGAGTGGGTGGCTAGCTTGGCAGATACGCAGTATTTT.

The chain links TRBV6-1 to TRBJ1-2; the D gene is possibly TRBD1 (5 bases). The CDR3 runs 16 residues. V shed 2 bases and J shed 3 bases, with 16 bases lying between them. The germline gives CDR1 MNHNS, CDR2 SASEGT. CDR3 loop: CASSESVGRVDYGYTF. The CDR3 DNA reads TGTGCCAGCAGTGAAAGTGTGGGCAGGGTCGACTATGGCTACACCTTC.

This clonotype was seen only a few times. V is TRBV20-1 and J is TRBJ2-5; a possible D gene is TRBD1 (6 bases). V lost 0 bases and J lost 5, with 10 bases in between. Looked up from germline, CDR1 is DFQATT and CDR2 is SNEGSKA (reference sequence). This CDR3 spans 13 amino acids. The CDR3 spells CSAREGARETQYF. The DNA of the CDR3 is TGCAGTGCTAGAGAGGGGGCGCGTGAGACCCAGTACTTC.

As to this clonotype: At one boundary the junction diverges from the germline segment, which might be a read error. CDR3 sequence reads: CSSSLGTDSPTDTQYF. The CDR3 DNA sequence: TGTTCCAGCAGCTTAGGGACCGACAGTCCCACAGATACGCAGTATTTT. This sequence joins TRBV7-9 and TRBJ2-3, with D possibly called TRBD1 or TRBD2 (5 bases each). Germline lookup yields CDR1 SEHNR and CDR2 FQNEAQ (reference sequence). The CDR3 has 16 residues.

This clonotype was seen only a few times. The chain uses TRBV2 and TRBJ1-1, with D perhaps TRBD1 (5 bases). Germline V gene lookup returns CDR1 SNHLY and CDR2 FYNNEI. V gave up 9 bases and J gave up 1 base, with 12 bases separating them. This CDR3 region has 13 residues. The DNA of the CDR3 is TGTGCCAGACCGGGACCCCAGAACACTGAAGCTTTCTTT. Its protein is CARPGPQNTEAFF.

This clonotype was recorded at least ten times. The chain employs TRBV7-2 and TRBJ1-5; D is possibly TRBD1 (6 bases). Germline V gene data show CDR1 as SGHTA and CDR2 as FQGNSA. The CDR3 is made up of 14 amino acids. Trimming stripped 4 bases from V and 0 bases from J, with 7 bases between. The CDR3 DNA reads TGTGCCAGCAGCTGGACAGCTAGCAATCAGCCCCAGCATTTT. It codes for CASSWTASNQPQHF.

By frequency in the sample, this clonotype is medium-sized (0.01 to 0.1%). The V gene is TRBV4-1, the J gene TRBJ2-2; 9 bases agree with TRBD2. The CDR3 contains 17 residues. The germline CDR1 and CDR2 sequences are MGHRA and YSYEKL. V lost 4 bases to trimming and J lost 0 bases; unmatched junction nucleotides: 6. The DNA for the CDR3 is TGCGCCAGCAGCCTCCTCGGACTAGCGTCGAACACCGGGGAGCTGTTTTTT. This encodes CASSLLGLASNTGELFF.

This clonotype was recorded at least ten times. V and J are TRBV7-2 and TRBJ2-4; 9 positions match TRBD2. Unmatched junction bases numbered 2, after V lost 6 bases and J lost 8 bases. The CDR3 contains 12 residues. The germline CDR1 and CDR2 sequences are SGHTA and FQGNSA. The CDR3, as DNA: TGTGCCAGCAGGCGGGGGGGACACATTCAGTACTTC. This gives the protein CASRRGGHIQYF.

This clonotype was counted only a few times. V is TRBV2 and J is TRBJ2-7; D gene uncertain. The CDR3 has 10 residues. The V end was cut by 6 bases, the J end by 2 bases, with 2 bases between. The germline CDR1 and CDR2 sequences are SNHLY and FYNNEI. CDR3 in DNA: TGTGCCAGCAGGGCCTACGAGCAGTACTTC. Residues: CASRAYEQYF.